What follows describes a single T cell receptor beta chain. The V end lost 1 base, the J end lost 10 bases, and 11 bases lay between the germline ends. This CDR3 has 14 residues. CDR1 and CDR2 (germline): SGHDN, FVKESK. In the original analysis: The assay estimated nucleated cells by amplifying reference gene primers. The method was immunoSEQ multiplex PCR; TCRdb's version includes in-frame clones alone and lacks a portion of them. That table furnishes V, J and clone size, whereas the DNA furnished D and trimming. The sample includes tens of thousands of clones, more than 85% of them seen just once. This specimen comes from a study of blood T cell repertoires in COVID-19. For the study at large: COVID-19 samples from acute and convalescent phases originated in the United States, Italy and Spain. Sources were T cells, B-cell-depleted T cells, or PBMCs; the material itself was cDNA or gDNA.

The sequenced sample consisted of peripheral blood. The receptor was derived from a human donor in a cohort sampled during active COVID-19. This chain links TRBV14 with TRBJ1-6; D gene ambiguous. Written as DNA, the CDR3 is TGTGCCAGCAGCCAAGTTGCAGGATCCTCACCCCTCCACTTT. Translation gives CASSQVAGSSPLHF.